The table lists the clone carrying this T cell receptor beta chain with a count of one. The data stem from a study of blood T cell repertoires in COVID-19. Across about 22 US areas, participants ranged in age from roughly 18 to 95 years. In assigning cohorts, the study relied on participant-reported clinical history. The protocol was immunoSEQ multiplex PCR, while the TCRdb copy is restricted to in-frame clones and leaves out a portion. The data hold around 150,000 clones, with over 70% observed a single time. The V and J ends lost 6 bases and 5 bases respectively, with 13 bases between them. CDR1 is MNHEY, CDR2 SVGAGI, per germline. The CDR3 loop spans 13 amino acids.

The sequenced material came from PBMCs or T cells enriched from blood (not recorded which). The chain uses TRBV6-5 and TRBJ1-1; D is possibly TRBD1 (6 bases). The source of this sequence is a woman aged 60 to 75 who had recovered from COVID-19. The CDR3 DNA is TGTGCCAGCAGCCGGACAGATTTGACTGAAGCTTTCTTT. Protein: CASSRTDLTEAFF.